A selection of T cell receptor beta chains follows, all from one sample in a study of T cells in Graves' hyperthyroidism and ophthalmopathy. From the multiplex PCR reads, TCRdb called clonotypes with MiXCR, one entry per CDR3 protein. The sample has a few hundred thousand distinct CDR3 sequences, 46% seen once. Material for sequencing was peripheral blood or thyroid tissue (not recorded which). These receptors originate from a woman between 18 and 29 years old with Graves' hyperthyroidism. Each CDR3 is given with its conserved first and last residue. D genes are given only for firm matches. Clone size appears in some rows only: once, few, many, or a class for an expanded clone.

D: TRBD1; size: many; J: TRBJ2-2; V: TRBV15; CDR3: CATSRDPQGRGGELFF; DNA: TGTGCCACCAGCAGAGATCCACAGGGGCGCGGCGGAGAGCTGTTTTTT
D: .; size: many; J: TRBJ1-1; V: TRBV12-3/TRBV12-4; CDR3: CASSLGPTNTEAFF; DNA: TGTGCCAGCAGTCTTGGGCCCACCAACACTGAAGCTTTCTTT
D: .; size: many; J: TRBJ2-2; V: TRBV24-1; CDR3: CATSDPGTSNTGELFF; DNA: TGTGCCACCAGTGATCCCGGGACATCGAACACCGGGGAGCTGTTTTTT
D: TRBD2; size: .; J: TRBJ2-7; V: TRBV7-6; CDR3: CASSLAGGLGLYEQYF; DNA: TGTGCCAGCAGCTTAGCGGGAGGACTAGGACTCTACGAGCAGTACTTC
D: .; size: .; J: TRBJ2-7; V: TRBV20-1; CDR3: CGAPHRDMSSYEQYF; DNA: TGCGGTGCTCCCCACCGGGACATGAGCTCCTACGAACAGTACTTC
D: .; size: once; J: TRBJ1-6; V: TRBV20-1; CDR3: CSATRGAGSPLHF; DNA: TGCAGTGCCACTAGGGGAGCCGGGTCACCCCTCCACTTT
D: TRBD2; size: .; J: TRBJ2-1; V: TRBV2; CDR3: CASRGRAAYNEQFF; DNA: TGTGCCAGCAGGGGGAGGGCTGCCTACAATGAGCAGTTCTTC
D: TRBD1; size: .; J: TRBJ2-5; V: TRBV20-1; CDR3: CSARRDRVNQPQYF; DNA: TGCAGTGCCCGACGGGACAGGGTAAATCAGCCCCAGTACTTC
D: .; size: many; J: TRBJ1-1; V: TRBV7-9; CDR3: CASSLAGHSPDEAFF; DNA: TGTGCCAGCAGCTTAGCGGGGCACAGCCCTGATGAAGCTTTCTTT
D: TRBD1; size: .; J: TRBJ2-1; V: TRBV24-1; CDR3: CATSDPEGAGERSDNEQFF; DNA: TGTGCCACCAGTGACCCCGAGGGGGCGGGCGAGCGGAGCGACAATGAGCAGTTCTTC
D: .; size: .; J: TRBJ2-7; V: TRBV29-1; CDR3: CSATTGTDNEQYF; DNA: TGCAGCGCAACAACAGGGACTGATAACGAGCAGTACTTC
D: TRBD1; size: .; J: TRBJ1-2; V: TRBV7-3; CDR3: CASSSGTGGRSGYGYTF; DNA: TGTGCCAGCAGCTCCGGGACAGGGGGCAGGTCCGGCTATGGCTACACCTTC
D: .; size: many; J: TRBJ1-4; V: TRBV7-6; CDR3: CASSLSTQREKLFF; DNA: TGTGCCAGCAGCCTCTCAACCCAGCGAGAAAAACTGTTTTTT
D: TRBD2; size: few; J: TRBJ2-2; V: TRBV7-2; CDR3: CASSQGAGGNTGELFF; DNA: TGTGCCAGCAGCCAAGGGGCGGGAGGGAACACCGGGGAGCTGTTTTTT
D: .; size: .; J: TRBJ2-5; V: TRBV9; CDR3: CASSVLGYQETQYF; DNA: TGTGCCAGCAGCGTACTGGGTTACCAAGAGACCCAGTACTTC
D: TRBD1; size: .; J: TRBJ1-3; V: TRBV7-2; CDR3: CASSLGGTGGNTIYF; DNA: TGTGCCAGCAGCTTAGGGGGGACAGGGGGCAACACCATATATTTT
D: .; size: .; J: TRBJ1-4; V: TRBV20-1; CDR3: CSARETGVDDEKLFF; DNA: TGCAGTGCTAGAGAAACGGGAGTGGATGATGAAAAACTGTTTTTT
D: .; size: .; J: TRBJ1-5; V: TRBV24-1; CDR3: CATSDNRQGYSNQPQHF; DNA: TGTGCCACCAGTGACAACCGCCAGGGATATAGCAATCAGCCCCAGCATTTT
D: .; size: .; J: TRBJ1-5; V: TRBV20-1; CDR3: CSALRQPNQPQHF; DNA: TGCAGTGCCCTGCGACAGCCCAATCAGCCCCAGCATTTT
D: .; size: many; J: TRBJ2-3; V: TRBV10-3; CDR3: CAISDGGGFADTQYF; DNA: TGTGCCATCAGTGATGGTGGCGGGTTCGCAGATACGCAGTATTTT
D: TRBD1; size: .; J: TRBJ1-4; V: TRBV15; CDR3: CATTMSWDREKLFF; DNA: TGTGCCACCACCATGAGTTGGGACAGGGAGAAACTGTTTTTT
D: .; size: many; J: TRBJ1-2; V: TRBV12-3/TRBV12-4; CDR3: CASRPINNYGYTF; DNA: TGTGCCAGCAGGCCCATTAACAACTATGGCTACACCTTC
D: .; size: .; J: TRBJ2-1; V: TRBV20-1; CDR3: CSAEEDVSSYNEQFF; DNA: TGCAGTGCTGAGGAGGATGTGAGCTCCTACAATGAGCAGTTCTTC
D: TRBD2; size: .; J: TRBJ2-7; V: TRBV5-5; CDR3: CASSKEVTGTSGTYEQYF; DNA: TGCGCCAGCAGCAAGGAGGTCACCGGGACTAGCGGGACATACGAGCAGTACTTC
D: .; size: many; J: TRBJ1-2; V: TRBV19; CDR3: CASSIDGTVEGYTF; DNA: TGTGCCAGTAGTATAGATGGCACAGTGGAAGGCTACACCTTC
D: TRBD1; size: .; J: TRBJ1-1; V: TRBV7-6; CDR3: CASSTQGREDTEAFF; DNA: TGTGCCAGCAGCACACAGGGGAGGGAAGACACTGAAGCTTTCTTT
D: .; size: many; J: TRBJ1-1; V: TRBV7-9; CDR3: CASSQDRNEAFF; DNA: TGTGCCAGCAGCCAGGACAGAAACGAAGCTTTCTTT
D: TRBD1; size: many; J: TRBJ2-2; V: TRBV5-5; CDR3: CASSISHRGRTGELFF; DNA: TGTGCCAGCAGCATCTCGCACAGGGGTCGGACCGGGGAGCTGTTTTTT
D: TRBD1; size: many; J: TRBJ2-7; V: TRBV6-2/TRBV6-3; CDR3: CASRDRGQTYEQYF; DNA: TGTGCCAGCAGGGACAGGGGTCAAACCTACGAGCAGTACTTC
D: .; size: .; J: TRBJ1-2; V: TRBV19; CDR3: CASSIKGVYGYTF; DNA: TGTGCCAGTAGTATCAAGGGGGTCTATGGCTACACCTTC
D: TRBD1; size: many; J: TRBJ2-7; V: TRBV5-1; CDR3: CASTDRKNEQYF; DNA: TGCGCCAGCACGGACAGGAAGAACGAGCAGTACTTC